This T cell receptor beta chain was sequenced in a study of T cells in Graves' hyperthyroidism and ophthalmopathy. In its sample, this clonotype was seen many times. Diagnosis rested on symptoms, serum thyroxine and TRAb, thyroid ultrasound, and orbital computed tomography. This CDR3 is 12 amino acids long. The ends were cut back, 0 bases at V and 11 bases at J, with 10 bases in the middle. CDR1 and CDR2 from the germline V gene are GTSNPN and SVGIG (reference sequence). From RNA transcripts, TCR beta CDR3 regions were amplified. TCR CDR3 regions were first amplified by RT-PCR with HTBI primers. Via MiXCR, TCRdb re-called the multiplex PCR reads, giving one row per CDR3 protein. The sample has about 710,000 distinct CDR3 sequences; 16% are singletons.

V and J are TRBV30 and TRBJ2-2; D unclear. Sequenced: blood. This TCR came from a man between 18 and 35 years old with Graves' hyperthyroidism. The CDR3, as DNA: TGTGCCTGGAGTGTTGGGCGCACAGAGCTGTTTTTT. This encodes CAWSVGRTELFF.